The 3 T cell receptor beta chains below come from one sample, sequenced in a study of blood T cell repertoires in COVID-19. Repertoires were generated with immunoSEQ multiplex PCR, while TCRdb's copy carries only in-frame clones and drops some. The sample carries some 220,000 clones, about 87% recorded once. Sequencing was done on a sample of PBMCs or T cells enriched from blood (not recorded which). All receptors derive from a woman in her thirties who had recovered from COVID-19.

V usage is TRBV5-4 and J usage is TRBJ2-1, with 11 bases matching TRBD2. The CDR3 length is 15 residues. V shed 4 bases and J 3 bases; nucleotides not matched to a gene: 3. Germline V gene lookup returns CDR1 SGHNT and CDR2 YYREEE (reference sequence). The CDR3 sequence is CASSAGLAGYNEQFF. The CDR3 bases are TGTGCCAGCAGCGCCGGACTAGCGGGCTACAATGAGCAGTTCTTC.

V gene TRBV18 combines with J gene TRBJ2-2; the match to TRBD1 covers 8 bases. V was pared by 0 bases and J by 4 bases, with 7 bases of the junction left unmatched. Per the germline V gene, CDR1 is KGHSH and CDR2 is LQKENI. CDR3 length: 17 amino acids. CDR3 coding DNA: TGTGCCAGCTCACCACCGGAGCAGGGGGCGATCACCGGGGAGCTGTTTTTT. Translation gives CASSPPEQGAITGELFF.

The chain is built from TRBV15 and TRBJ2-6, with D possibly matching TRBD1 (7 bases). Trimming shortened V by 5 bases and J by 2 bases, and 10 bases separated the two germline ends. The germline V gene encodes CDR1 LNHNV and CDR2 YYDKDF (reference sequence). The CDR3 is made up of 15 amino acids. CDR3 in DNA: TGTGCCACCAGCGGCGGGACAGCTGGGGCCAACGTCCTGACTTTC. It yields the protein CATSGGTAGANVLTF.